The next 18 T cell receptor beta chains were all read from a single sample in a study of blood T cell repertoires in COVID-19. Profiled with immunoSEQ multiplex PCR; TCRdb holds only in-frame clones, not every one. The data show about 380,000 clones, around 87% seen once. The sample consisted of peripheral blood. The receptors come from a young man with active or convalescent COVID-19.

The chain has TRBV19 and TRBJ2-3, with 10 bases lining up with TRBD2. The V gene end was trimmed by 4 bases and the J gene end by 0 bases; junction bases not matched to a gene: 7. Germline CDR1 and CDR2: LNHDA and SQIVND (reference sequence). CDR3 length equals 17 residues. CDR3 bases: TGTGCCAGTAGTAGCACTAGCGGGGCGAGGAGCACAGATACGCAGTATTTT. Its translation is CASSSTSGARSTDTQYF.

V gene TRBV4-2 combines with J gene TRBJ2-5; TRBD2 matches at 9 bases. From germline, CDR1 is LGHNA and CDR2 YNFKEQ. This CDR3 comprises 17 residues. Trimming removed 3 bases from V and 2 bases from J; junction bases left unmatched: 10. The CDR3 protein is CASSHPPPLAGQETQYF. DNA for the CDR3: TGTGCCAGCAGCCACCCTCCGCCTCTAGCGGGACAAGAGACCCAGTACTTC.

The rearrangement joins TRBV4-1 to TRBJ2-7; D ambiguous. The CDR3 loop spans 14 amino acids. The V and J ends lost 0 bases and 3 bases respectively, with 9 bases between them. Germline lookup yields CDR1 MGHRA and CDR2 YSYEKL. DNA for the CDR3: TGCGCCAGCAGCCAAGATTCCGGTTACTACGAGCAGTACTTC. Amino acids: CASSQDSGYYEQYF.

The rearrangement uses TRBV7-9 and TRBJ2-2; maybe TRBD2 (5 bases). The CDR3 is made up of 16 amino acids. Germline lookup yields CDR1 SEHNR and CDR2 FQNEAQ (reference sequence). V was cut by 0 bases and J by 4 bases, with 12 bases left in between. CDR3 sequence: CASSLASVRATGELFF. CDR3 DNA: TGTGCCAGCAGCTTAGCATCGGTGCGGGCCACCGGGGAGCTGTTTTTT.

The CDR3: CASSLVGLAGEVYEQFF. CDR3 DNA: TGTGCCAGCAGCTTAGTGGGGCTAGCGGGAGAAGTCTATGAGCAGTTCTTC. The V call is TRBV7-9, the J call TRBJ2-1, with TRBD2 matching 10 bases. Germline CDR1 and CDR2: SEHNR and FQNEAQ (reference sequence). With V trimmed by 1 base and J by 8 bases, 11 bases remained unmatched. The CDR3 has 17 amino acids.

The CDR3 loop is CASGLVPGQGYGYTF. CDR3 coding DNA: TGTGCTAGTGGTTTGGTACCGGGACAGGGCTATGGCTACACCTTC. The chain carries TRBV12-5 and TRBJ1-2, with 9 bases aligning to TRBD1. The CDR3 is 15 amino acids. J was trimmed by 4 bases and V by 0 bases; bases with no gene match: 3. The germline V gene encodes CDR1 LGHNT and CDR2 FRNRAP.

The chain recombines TRBV27 with TRBJ2-6; D might be TRBD2 (6 bases). V shed 6 bases and J shed 1 base, with 19 bases lying between them. This CDR3 has 18 residues. Germline CDR1 is MNHEY and CDR2 is SMNVEV (reference sequence). The chain's CDR3 is CASRRGFPSYSGANVLTF. CDR3 sequence (DNA): TGTGCCAGCAGGCGGGGCTTCCCTAGTTATTCTGGGGCCAACGTCCTGACTTTC.

The rearrangement joins TRBV6-5 to TRBJ1-4; no reliable D call. Germline V gives CDR1 MNHEY, CDR2 SVGAGI. The CDR3 has 15 residues. The V gene lost 7 bases and the J gene lost 8 bases, with 20 bases spanning the gap. The CDR3 region has the DNA TGTGCCAGCACCAAAGGCGGCTCGCCCCCAGAAAAACTGTTTTTT. The encoded protein is CASTKGGSPPEKLFF.

The chain combines TRBV27 with TRBJ1-1; D remains ambiguous. The CDR3 sequence is 17 residues long. In germline, CDR1 is MNHEY, CDR2 SMNVEV (reference sequence). V lost 2 bases and J lost 3, with 19 bases in between. CDR3 DNA: TGTGCCAGCAGTTTACGTATGCTGGGCCCCATATACACTGAAGCTTTCTTT. Translation: CASSLRMLGPIYTEAFF.

This clone was picked up one time. The CDR3 coding sequence is TGTGCCAGCAGTTCCTCGGGGACTAGCGGGGGCTACGAGCAGTACTTC. Amino acid sequence: CASSSSGTSGGYEQYF. The chain employs TRBV6-6 and TRBJ2-7; 14 bases agree with TRBD2. The CDR3 is 16 amino acids. Germline CDR1 and CDR2: MNHNY and SVGAGI (reference sequence). V trimming: 4 bases; J trimming: 3 bases; junction bases outside the gene matches: 5.

V and J are TRBV7-2 and TRBJ1-3; D not resolved. Germline loops: CDR1 SGHTA, CDR2 FQGNSA. Trimming left V 2 bases short and J 4 bases short, with 12 bases between. This CDR3 has 15 amino acids. This CDR3 is CASSLLSGIGNTIYF. CDR3 DNA sequence: TGTGCCAGCAGCTTATTAAGCGGGATCGGAAACACCATATATTTT. Combining the CDR3 with reference TRBV7-2 and TRBJ1-3 gives the whole variable domain GAGVSQSPSNKVTEKGKDVELRCDPISGHTALYWYRQSLGQGLEFLIYFQGNSAPDKSGLPSDRFSAERTGGSVSTLTIQRTQQEDSAVYLCASSLLSGIGNTIYFGEGSWLTVV.

This sequence joins TRBV2 and TRBJ2-7, with D perhaps matching TRBD1 (6 bases). Trimming left V 7 bases short and J 0 bases short, with 10 bases between. CDR1 is SNHLY and CDR2 is FYNNEI in the germline V gene. The CDR3 has 13 residues. The CDR3: CASIRDNSYEQYF. CDR3 in DNA: TGTGCCAGCATACGGGACAACTCCTACGAGCAGTACTTC.

The chain's CDR3 is CSVDQGQEKLFF. DNA for the CDR3: TGCAGCGTTGACCAGGGACAGGAAAAACTGTTTTTT. The chain employs TRBV29-1 and TRBJ1-4, with TRBD1 identical over 7 bases. CDR3 length: 12 amino acids. Germline V lookup: CDR1 SQVTM, CDR2 ANQGSEA. V lost 3 bases to trimming and J lost 8 bases; unmatched junction nucleotides: 3.

The chain carries TRBV5-1 and TRBJ1-4; weak D call: TRBD1 (6 bases). The length of the CDR3 is 15 residues. CDR1 and CDR2 from the germline V gene are SGHRS and YFSETQ. Trimming removed 4 bases from V and 0 bases from J, with 10 bases in between. Written as DNA, the CDR3 is TGCGCCAGCAGCGTCGGACAGACAACTAATGAAAAACTGTTTTTT. Its protein product is CASSVGQTTNEKLFF.

The chain employs TRBV11-3 and TRBJ2-7; 8 bases map to TRBD2. J was trimmed by 3 bases and V by 6 bases; bases with no gene match: 4. The length of the CDR3 is 13 residues. CDR1 is SGHNT and CDR2 is YENEEA in the germline V gene. CDR3 in DNA: TGTGCCAGCAGTCACGGGGGGGGCTACGAGCAGTACTTC. The encoded protein is CASSHGGGYEQYF.

The V gene is TRBV15, the J gene TRBJ1-3; 9 nucleotides match TRBD1. V lost 5 bases, J lost 3 bases, and 8 bases stayed unmatched. Germline V CDR1 and CDR2: LNHNV, YYDKDF (reference sequence). The CDR3 is 16 amino acids. In DNA form, the CDR3 reads TGTGCCACCAGCGGCGGGCCGGACAGGGGTGGAAACACCATATATTTT. This encodes CATSGGPDRGGNTIYF.

The chain has TRBV15 and TRBJ2-1; 9 bases match TRBD2. The ends lost 4 bases at V and 7 bases at J; junction bases unmatched: 8. Germline V gene sequence: CDR1 LNHNV, CDR2 YYDKDF (reference sequence). There are 15 residues in the CDR3. The CDR3 reads CATSIGSGGSNEQFF. CDR3 nucleotide sequence: TGTGCCACCAGCATCGGTAGCGGGGGTTCTAATGAGCAGTTCTTC.

The rearrangement joins TRBV6-5 to TRBJ1-2; D remains ambiguous. The V end lost 7 bases, the J end lost 2 bases, and 11 bases lay between the germline ends. This CDR3 comprises 13 residues. In germline, CDR1 is MNHEY, CDR2 SVGAGI. The CDR3 region is CASTPLRNYGYTF. The CDR3, as DNA: TGTGCCAGCACCCCGTTGCGGAACTATGGCTACACCTTC.